This T cell receptor (beta chain) is drawn from a study of T cells in Graves' hyperthyroidism and ophthalmopathy (dated 2019 in TCRdb). General notes on the study: Peripheral blood was sampled at the time of initial diagnosis, prior to any treatment. To identify distinguishing TCR V-J signatures, a discovery cohort of around 100 patients was used, comprising 40 to 45 with Graves' ophthalmopathy and 55 to 65 with stable Graves' hyperthyroidism. Prospective prediction of ophthalmopathy was tested in an independent validation cohort consisting of 18 hyperthyroidism patients and 17 patients who later progressed to ophthalmopathy. The 100 discovery patients were randomly divided into training and test sets at a 7:3 ratio. Thyroid tissue and blood T-cell repertoires from about six Graves' hyperthyroidism patients were also compared in the study. After blood sampling, hyperthyroidism patients were treated with methimazole at a starting dose of 30 mg daily, and ophthalmopathy patients were treated with high-dose intravenous methylprednisolone. The paper describes TCR Vbeta CDR3 sequencing of 135 peripheral blood samples, made up of 43 ophthalmopathy patients, some 76 hyperthyroidism patients and 17 progressor patients.

This clonotype was counted between two and nine times. Its antigen remains undetermined. One base away there is no much larger clone; base qualities are not given. Amplification of TCR beta CDR3 regions was carried out from RNA transcripts. A first-round RT-PCR of the TCR CDR3 used the HTBI primer set with the Qiagen OneStep RT-PCR kit. A second multiplex PCR round built the libraries, followed by size selection and purification. Paired-end sequencing of the libraries was performed with 100 bp reads on an Illumina HiSeq2000. As for how the authors treated the data: SOAPnuke was used to process the raw data, removing reads that contained adapters or uncalled bases, had a mean Phred below 15, or lacked an exact match to the constant primer or identifier. High-quality paired reads were merged with COPE v1.2.5, and unique nucleotide sequences were defined as clonotypes. MiTCR v1.1 was used to align the clonotypes against IMGT TRBV, TRBD and TRBJ reference segments. Analysis was restricted to V-J combinations with a frequency above 0.0001, which covered about 99% of repertoires. A TCS score was defined as the ratio between F50 (clonal expansion) and ExV (chaos), using BLOSUM62-based TCRdist between CDR3 peptides within each V-J. Welch's t-statistics and random forest reduced 500 to 550 V-J features to 10 to 15, which were used in a naive Bayes classifier (R e1071). In-frame beta chains were kept once TCRdb had trimmed the public reads at Q25 with fastp and called clones with MiXCR. CDR3 protein duplicates are merged, each entry listing the most common genes and DNA. What appears here as the V and J calls and clone size reflects TCRdb's work, not the paper's. Here the sample has 350,000 or so distinct CDR3 sequences; around 18% occur a single time. Around 15% of the sample is in the top ten clones.

Counted from cysteine to phenylalanine, this CDR3 has 13 amino acids. Just the 39-base CDR3 DNA is kept, in frame starting at base 1. V sheds 6 bases and J sheds 3 bases, leaving 11 bases between their ends. CDR1 and CDR2, looked up from the germline V gene, are MGHRA and YSYEKL. Ophthalmopathy patients had moderately to severely active disease, Clinical Activity Score of at least 3, NOSPECS grade of at least 4, and duration under 3 months. Patients with uncontrolled infections, other autoimmune diseases, pregnancy or lactation were excluded. Diagnoses were based on clinical symptoms, serum thyroxine and TRAb, thyroid ultrasound and orbital computed tomography. PBMCs were isolated from approximately 10 ml of fresh peripheral blood by Ficoll-Paque density gradient centrifugation. Trizol reagent was used to extract total RNA, and RNA quality was then checked on an Agilent 2100 Bioanalyzer. Study-level results and caveats: A model built on a 13 V-J signature distinguished ophthalmopathy from stable hyperthyroidism, reaching 85% to 90% sensitivity and approximately 83% specificity in cross-validation and 80%/75% in testing. In validation, progression to ophthalmopathy was predicted by the model with roughly 69% sensitivity and under 85% specificity, a median of about 6.8 months before onset. Sample size was not statistically predetermined, and investigators were not blinded to group allocation. Most expanded thyroid clonotypes (frequency above 0.001) were also detected in blood, suggesting blood repertoires may reflect thyroid immune responses.

The sequence was collected from a woman aged 40 to 50 with Graves' ophthalmopathy. What was sequenced was blood. The chain uses TRBV4-1 and TRBJ1-2; a confident D gene designation cannot be given. Read as DNA, the sequence is TGCGCCAGCAGTCGTCCGGGCGACTATGGCTACACCTTC. Its translation reads: CASSRPGDYGYTF.